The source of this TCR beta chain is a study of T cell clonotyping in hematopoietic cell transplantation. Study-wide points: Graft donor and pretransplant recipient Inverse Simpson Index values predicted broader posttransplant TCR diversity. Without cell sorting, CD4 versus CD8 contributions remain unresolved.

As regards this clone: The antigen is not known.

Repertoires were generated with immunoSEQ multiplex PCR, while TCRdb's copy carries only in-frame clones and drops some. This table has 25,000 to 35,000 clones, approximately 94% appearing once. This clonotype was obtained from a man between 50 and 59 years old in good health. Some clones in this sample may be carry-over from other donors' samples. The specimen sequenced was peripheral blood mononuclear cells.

DNA of the CDR3: TGCGCCAGCAGGCAGACGAACACCGGGGAGCTGTTTTTT. This sequence encodes CASRQTNTGELFF. The rearrangement links TRBV10-1 to TRBJ2-2; no firm D call. V shed 6 bases and J shed 0 bases, with 5 bases lying between them. CDR3 length: 13 residues. Germline V gives CDR1 WNHNN, CDR2 SYGVQD (reference sequence).